This entry concerns a single T cell receptor beta chain. As yet, its antigen is unknown. 60 Vbeta and 13 Jbeta primers were used in PCR. Assay: immunoSEQ multiplex PCR; the TCRdb copy retains only in-frame clones and omits some. Of 160,000 or so clones in the sample, 86% were seen once. Trimming cost V 1 base and J 0 bases, with 12 bases left between them. This CDR3 comprises 16 residues. Germline CDR1 SGHTA, CDR2 FQGNSA. This entry comes from a study of cytomegalovirus exposure and HLA in healthy donors. Whole-study findings and limits: A later analysis found that most CMV-associated TCR beta chains appeared HLA-restricted. Researchers reported in a later analysis that a missense DCLRE1C variant was tied to TCR beta V- and J-gene trimming.

Sequencing was done on a sample of PBMCs. This clonotype was obtained from a woman under 30 in good health and CMV-seronegative. This chain joins TRBV7-2 and TRBJ1-1; maybe TRBD1 (5 bases). This CDR3 reads CASSLVAGYMNTEAFF. CDR3 in DNA: TGTGCCAGCAGCTTAGTCGCAGGGTATATGAACACTGAAGCTTTCTTT.